The sequence of this T cell receptor beta chain was determined in a study of shared clonotypes between healthy human individuals (dated by TCRdb to 2020 to 2022). The study in broad terms: Three men and two women, aged 18 to 49 years, made up the cohort. For each donor, CD4 naive and CD4 memory were each given three plates, CD8 naive was given two plates, and CD8 memory was given one plate. To estimate repertoire size and how much clonotypes are shared between individuals, the study performed deep sequencing of blood TCR repertoires from a few healthy adults. Libraries were prepared and TCR repertoires were sequenced by different laboratories using diverse techniques, in order to increase sequencing depth and limit assay-specific biases. Leukapheresis yielded between about 0.8 and 8.9 billion PBMCs per donor. The full study reports these points: Higher generation probabilities were observed for clonotypes shared by all four sorted-subset donors than for non-shared clonotypes. Because the study included only a small number of donors, the genetic and exposure-history diversity represented was limited. Naive subsets generally had larger estimated clonotype richness than memory subsets did. Across a handful of donors, about 4.5% of naive CD4, approximately 3.6% of naive CD8, roughly 2.3% of memory CD4, and approximately 0.4% of memory CD8 clonotypes were shared. Incomplete sequencing was indicated by rarefaction of sorted-subset datasets, despite the large sequencing depth. Pairwise subsampling indicated that sequencing depth was expected to affect the degree of clonotype sharing among donors. Sampling was limited to blood, and TCR repertoires in tissue likely differ from TCR repertoires in blood.

The donors were healthy, HIV-negative adults who had no recently reported acute infections or vaccinations. Every donor was a Caucasian adult residing in Nashville, Tennessee, USA. CD4+ T cells were enriched through magnetic negative selection, after which naive cells were positively selected on CD45RA and the remaining negative fraction served as the memory subset. Blood was collected by leukapheresis, and PBMCs were isolated by Ficoll-Histopaque density gradient centrifugation and then cryopreserved in liquid nitrogen vapor phase. Analytical flow cytometry was used to check the purity and quantity of every magnetically sorted T cell population. Each sorted fraction had its genomic DNA isolated and then quantified by UV absorbance on a Nanodrop 2000c. Using the deep immunoSEQ assay, TCR CDR3 regions were amplified from genomic DNA by multiplex PCR. Extracted genomic DNA from each cell subset was spread evenly across all wells of several immunoSEQ 96-well plates, with each plate serving as a replicate. For sorted subsets, approximately 200 ng of genomic DNA, equivalent to 30,000 or so T cell genomes, went into each replicate PCR. The purified libraries were quantified using a Qubit 3.0 fluorometer, sized with a Bioanalyzer 2100, and then quantified again using the KAPA Library Quantification kit. Every immunoSEQ 96-well plate was sequenced on a separate single-read 150-cycle Illumina NextSeq 550 flow cell. Regarding the original processing steps: Because only junctional sequences without quality scores were contained in the immunoSEQ output, filtering matching that applied to full-length reads could not be performed. To assign V/J genes and CDR3, sequences were annotated using PyIR, a Python wrapper for IgBLAST v1.9, with IMGT germline references. Reads were removed for weak V/J assignments (E-value above 1e-6), missing CDR3, stop codons, out-of-frame junctions, or ambiguous translated residues. V3J clonotypes were defined by identical inferred V gene, J gene, and CDR3 amino acid sequence. Percentage overlap between repertoires was calculated by dividing the number of shared unique clonotypes by the size of the smaller repertoire. Three approaches were used to assess repertoire richness: RTK rarefaction, the Chao1 estimator, and Recon v2.1 estimates of unobserved clonotypes. OLGA was used to compute generation probabilities for all TCRbeta clonotypes that the gDNA method yielded from a few donors. Imported from immuneACCESS, the table was reduced by TCRdb to in-frame sequences with V and J called. These copies leave out some clones; in studies compared against another copy, an unresolved V gene accounts for under half, and the cause of the remainder is not known. From that table come the V and J calls and clone size; the DNA was used to work out D and trimming. This sample gives 2 million to 2.5 million clones in total; roughly 93% of them show up just once. The ten largest clones represent around 0.4% of the sample.

V drops 4 bases and J drops 0 bases, leaving 15 bases in between. Reading from cysteine to phenylalanine, the CDR3 counts 16 amino acids. This entry keeps only the CDR3 DNA: 48 bases, framed from base 1. As encoded in the germline V gene, CDR1 is MNHNS while CDR2 is SASEGT. With regard to this clone: Its cognate antigen has yet to be identified. Base qualities were left out, and no much larger clone turns up one base away.

The TCR originated in a man aged 18 to 29 in good health. Some clones in this sample may be carry-over from other donors' samples. The V gene is TRBV6-1 and the J gene is TRBJ1-1, with an unclear D gene assignment. Sequencing used naive CD4+ T cells from PBMCs. The cell subset or site label of this sample denotes: CD45RA+ positively selected. At the DNA level, the sequence is TGTGCCAGCAGTGCTGAGGTTAGGGTCGTGAACACTGAAGCTTTCTTT. Protein translation: CASSAEVRVVNTEAFF.